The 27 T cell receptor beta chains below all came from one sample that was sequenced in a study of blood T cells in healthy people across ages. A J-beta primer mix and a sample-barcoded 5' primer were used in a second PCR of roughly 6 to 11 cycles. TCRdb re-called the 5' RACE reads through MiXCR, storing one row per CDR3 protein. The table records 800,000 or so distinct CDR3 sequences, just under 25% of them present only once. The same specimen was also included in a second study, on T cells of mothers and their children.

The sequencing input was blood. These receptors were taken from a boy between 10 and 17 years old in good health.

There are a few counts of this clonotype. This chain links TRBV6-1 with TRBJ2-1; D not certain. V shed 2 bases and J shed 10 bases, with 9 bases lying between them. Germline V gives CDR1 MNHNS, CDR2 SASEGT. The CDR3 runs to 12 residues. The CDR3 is CASSELGREQFF. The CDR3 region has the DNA TGTGCCAGCAGTGAATTGGGCAGAGAGCAGTTCTTC.

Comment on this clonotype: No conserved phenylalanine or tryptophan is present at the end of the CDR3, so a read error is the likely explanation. In DNA form, the CDR3 reads TGTGCCACGACTTCTAATCTCTCTGGGGCCAACGTCCTGACTCTC. It translates to CATTSNLSGANVLTL. This sequence joins TRBV28 and TRBJ2-6; no definite D call. The V gene's germline CDR1 is MDHEN and CDR2 SYDVKM. Deletions cut 10 bases from V and 0 bases from J, with 13 bases between. This CDR3 has 15 amino acids.

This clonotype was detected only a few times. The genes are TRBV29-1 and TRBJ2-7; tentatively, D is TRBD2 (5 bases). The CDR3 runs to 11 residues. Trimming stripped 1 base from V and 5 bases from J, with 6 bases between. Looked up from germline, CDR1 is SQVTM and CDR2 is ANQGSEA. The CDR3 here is CSVEGENEQYF. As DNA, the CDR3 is TGCAGCGTTGAAGGGGAGAACGAGCAGTACTTC.

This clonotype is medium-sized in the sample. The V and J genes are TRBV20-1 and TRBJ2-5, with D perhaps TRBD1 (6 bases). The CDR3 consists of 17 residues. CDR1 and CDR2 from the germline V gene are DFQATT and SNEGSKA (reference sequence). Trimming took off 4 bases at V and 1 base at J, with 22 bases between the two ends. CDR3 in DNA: TGCAGTGCTAAGGGTCAACAGGGACGAATCTTCCAAGAGACCCAGTACTTC. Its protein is CSAKGQQGRIFQETQYF.

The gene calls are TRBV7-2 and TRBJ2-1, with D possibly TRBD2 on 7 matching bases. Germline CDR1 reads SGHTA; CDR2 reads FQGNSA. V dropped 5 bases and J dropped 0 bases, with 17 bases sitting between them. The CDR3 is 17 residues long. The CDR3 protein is CASSTEHGGLSYNEQFF. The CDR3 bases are TGTGCCAGCAGCACAGAGCACGGGGGGCTCTCCTACAATGAGCAGTTCTTC.

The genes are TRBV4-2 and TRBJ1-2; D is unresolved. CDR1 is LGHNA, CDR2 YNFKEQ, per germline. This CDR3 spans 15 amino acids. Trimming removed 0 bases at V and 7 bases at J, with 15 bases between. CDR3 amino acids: CASSQDGEAGIGYTF. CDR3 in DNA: TGTGCCAGCAGCCAAGATGGGGAGGCGGGAATTGGCTACACCTTC.

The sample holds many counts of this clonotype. In DNA form, the CDR3 reads TGTGCCATCATGAGGGACGGTAGCGGGAGTGTGGGCGAGCAGTACTTC. This translates into CAIMRDGSGSVGEQYF. The chain links TRBV10-3 to TRBJ2-7; 9 nucleotides agree with TRBD2. Germline V CDR1 and CDR2: ENHRY, SYGVKD. The CDR3 sequence is 16 residues long. Trimming removed 7 bases from V and 6 bases from J; junction bases left unmatched: 16.

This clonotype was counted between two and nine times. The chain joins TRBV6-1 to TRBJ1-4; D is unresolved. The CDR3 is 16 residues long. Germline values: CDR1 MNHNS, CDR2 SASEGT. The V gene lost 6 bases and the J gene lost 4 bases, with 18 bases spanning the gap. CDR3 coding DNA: TGTGCCAGCAGCCCCCAGCCCCCGGAACTTAATGAAAAACTGTTTTTT. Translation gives CASSPQPPELNEKLFF.

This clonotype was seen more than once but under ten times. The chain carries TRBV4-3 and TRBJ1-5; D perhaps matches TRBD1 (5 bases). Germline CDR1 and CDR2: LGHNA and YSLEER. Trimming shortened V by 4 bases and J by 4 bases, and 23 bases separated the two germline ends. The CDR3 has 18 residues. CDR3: CASSPRTGKGVRNQPQHF. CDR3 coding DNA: TGCGCCAGCAGCCCGCGAACAGGAAAAGGGGTTCGGAATCAGCCCCAGCATTTT.

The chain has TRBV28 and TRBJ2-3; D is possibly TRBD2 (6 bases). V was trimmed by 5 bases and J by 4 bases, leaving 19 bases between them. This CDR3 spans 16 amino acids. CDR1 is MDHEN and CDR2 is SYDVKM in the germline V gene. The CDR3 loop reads CASSTRDWTLADTQYF. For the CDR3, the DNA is TGTGCCAGCAGTACAAGGGACTGGACGTTGGCAGATACGCAGTATTTT.

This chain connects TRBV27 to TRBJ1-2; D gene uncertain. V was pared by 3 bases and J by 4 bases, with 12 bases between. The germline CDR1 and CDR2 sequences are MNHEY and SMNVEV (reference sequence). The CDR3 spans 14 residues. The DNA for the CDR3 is TGTGCCAGCAGTTTTTGGGGTTCTAGCTATGGCTACACCTTC. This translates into CASSFWGSSYGYTF.

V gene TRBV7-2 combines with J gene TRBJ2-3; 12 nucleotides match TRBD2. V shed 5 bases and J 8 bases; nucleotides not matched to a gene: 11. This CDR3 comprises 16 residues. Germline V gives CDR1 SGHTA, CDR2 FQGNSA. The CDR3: CASSHVAASGRATQYF. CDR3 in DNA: TGTGCCAGCAGCCACGTCGCGGCTAGCGGGAGGGCTACGCAGTATTTT.

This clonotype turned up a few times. CDR3 sequence (DNA): TGTGCCAGCAGCTTCGGATCGGAAGGAGCTTTCTTT. Protein sequence: CASSFGSEGAFF. V gene TRBV7-9 combines with J gene TRBJ1-1; D not certain. This CDR3 is built from 12 residues. V was shortened by 3 bases and J by 10 bases, with 12 bases between the two germline ends. The germline CDR1 and CDR2 sequences are SEHNR and FQNEAQ (reference sequence). The entire variable domain, with the rest obtained from reference TRBV7-9 and TRBJ1-1, is as follows: DTGVSQNPRHKITKRGQNVTFRCDPISEHNRLYWYRQTLGQGPEFLTYFQNEAQLEKSRLLSDRFSAERPKGSFSTLEIQRTEQGDSAMYLCASSFGSEGAFFGQGTRLTVV.

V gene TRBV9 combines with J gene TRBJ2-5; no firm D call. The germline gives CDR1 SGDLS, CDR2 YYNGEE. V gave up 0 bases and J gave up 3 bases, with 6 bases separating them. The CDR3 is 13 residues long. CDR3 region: CASSVVPKETQYF. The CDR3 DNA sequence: TGTGCCAGCAGCGTAGTGCCGAAAGAGACCCAGTACTTC.

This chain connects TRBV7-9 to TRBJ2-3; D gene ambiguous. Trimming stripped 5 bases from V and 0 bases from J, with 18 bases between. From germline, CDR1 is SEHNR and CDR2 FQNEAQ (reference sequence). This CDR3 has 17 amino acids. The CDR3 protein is CASSPGPSNPSTDTQYF. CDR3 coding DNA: TGTGCCAGCAGCCCCGGTCCGTCAAACCCTAGCACAGATACGCAGTATTTT.

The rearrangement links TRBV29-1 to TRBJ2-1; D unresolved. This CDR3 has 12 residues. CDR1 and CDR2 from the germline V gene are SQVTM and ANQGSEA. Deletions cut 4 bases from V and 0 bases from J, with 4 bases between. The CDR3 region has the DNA TGCAGCGTTGTGCTCTCCTACAATGAGCAGTTCTTC. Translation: CSVVLSYNEQFF.

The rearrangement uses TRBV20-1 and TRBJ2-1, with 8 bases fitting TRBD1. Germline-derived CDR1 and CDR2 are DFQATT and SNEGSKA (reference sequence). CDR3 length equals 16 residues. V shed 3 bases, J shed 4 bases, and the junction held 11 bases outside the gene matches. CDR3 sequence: CSARDRVGQVYNEQFF. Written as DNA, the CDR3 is TGCAGTGCTAGGGACAGGGTAGGGCAAGTATACAATGAGCAGTTCTTC.

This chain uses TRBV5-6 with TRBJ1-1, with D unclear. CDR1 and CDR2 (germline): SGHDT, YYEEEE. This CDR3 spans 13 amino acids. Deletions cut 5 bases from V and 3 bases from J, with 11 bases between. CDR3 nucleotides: TGTGCCAGCAGGAGGGATTTGGACACTGAAGCTTTCTTT. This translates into CASRRDLDTEAFF.

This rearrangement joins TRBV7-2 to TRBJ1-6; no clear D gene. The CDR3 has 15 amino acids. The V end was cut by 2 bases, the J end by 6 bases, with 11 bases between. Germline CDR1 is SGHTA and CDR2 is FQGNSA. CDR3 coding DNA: TGTGCCAGCAGCTTATTAGGCAGGCCTAATTCACCCCTCCACTTT. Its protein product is CASSLLGRPNSPLHF.

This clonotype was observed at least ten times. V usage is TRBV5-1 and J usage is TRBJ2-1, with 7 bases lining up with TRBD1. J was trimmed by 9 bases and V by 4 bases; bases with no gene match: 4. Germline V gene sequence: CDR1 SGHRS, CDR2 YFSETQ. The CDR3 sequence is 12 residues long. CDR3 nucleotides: TGCGCCAGCAGCACGACAGGGACTGAGCAGTTCTTC. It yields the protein CASSTTGTEQFF. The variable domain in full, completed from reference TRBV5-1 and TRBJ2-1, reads KAGVTQTPRYLIKTRGQQVTLSCSPISGHRSVSWYQQTPGQGLQFLFEYFSETQRNKGNFPGRFSGRQFSNSRSEMNVSTLELGDSALYLCASSTTGTEQFFGPGTRLTVL.

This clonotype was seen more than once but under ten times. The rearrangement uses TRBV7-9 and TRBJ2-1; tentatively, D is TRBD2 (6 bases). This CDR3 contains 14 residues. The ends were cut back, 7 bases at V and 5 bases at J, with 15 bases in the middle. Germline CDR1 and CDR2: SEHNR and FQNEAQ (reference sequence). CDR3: CASTWAGGHNEQFF. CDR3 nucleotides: TGTGCCAGCACCTGGGCCGGGGGTCACAATGAGCAGTTCTTC.

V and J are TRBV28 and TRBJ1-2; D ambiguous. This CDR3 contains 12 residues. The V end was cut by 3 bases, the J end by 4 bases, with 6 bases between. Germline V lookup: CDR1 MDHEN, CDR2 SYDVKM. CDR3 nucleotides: TGTGCCAGCAGTTTCGAGATCTATGGCTACACCTTC. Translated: CASSFEIYGYTF.

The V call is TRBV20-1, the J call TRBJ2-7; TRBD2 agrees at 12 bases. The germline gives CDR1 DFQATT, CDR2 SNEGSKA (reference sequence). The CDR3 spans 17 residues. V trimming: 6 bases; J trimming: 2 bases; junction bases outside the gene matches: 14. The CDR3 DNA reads TGCAGTGCCCTGATCCCGGGACTAGCGGGCGTGGCCTACGAGCAGTACTTC. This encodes CSALIPGLAGVAYEQYF.

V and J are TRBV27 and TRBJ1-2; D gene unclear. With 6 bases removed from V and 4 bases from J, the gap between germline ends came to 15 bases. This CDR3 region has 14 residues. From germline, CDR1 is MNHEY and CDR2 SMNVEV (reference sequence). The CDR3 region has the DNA TGTGCCAGCAGCCCAGGAAGAAGTGTCTATGGCTACACCTTC. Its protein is CASSPGRSVYGYTF.

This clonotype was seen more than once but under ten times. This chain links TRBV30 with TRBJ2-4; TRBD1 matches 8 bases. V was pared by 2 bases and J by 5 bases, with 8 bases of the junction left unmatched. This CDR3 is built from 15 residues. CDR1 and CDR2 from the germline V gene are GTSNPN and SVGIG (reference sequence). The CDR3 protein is CAWSWGVTGENIQYF. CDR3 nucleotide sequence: TGTGCCTGGAGTTGGGGAGTGACAGGGGAAAACATTCAGTACTTC.

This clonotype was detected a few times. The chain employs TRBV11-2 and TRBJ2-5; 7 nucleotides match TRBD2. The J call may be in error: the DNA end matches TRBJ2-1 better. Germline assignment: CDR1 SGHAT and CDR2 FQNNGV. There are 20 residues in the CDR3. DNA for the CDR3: TGTGCCAGCAGCTTGCCCATTAGTATCGGGGGGACTAACTATAACAATGAGCAGTTCTTC. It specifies CASSLPISIGGTNYNNEQFF.

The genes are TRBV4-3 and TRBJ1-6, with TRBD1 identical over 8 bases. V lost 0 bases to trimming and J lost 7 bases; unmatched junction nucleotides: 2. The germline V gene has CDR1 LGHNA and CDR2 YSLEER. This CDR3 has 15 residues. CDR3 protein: CASSQERDRNSPLHF. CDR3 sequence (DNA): TGCGCCAGCAGCCAAGAGCGGGACAGGAATTCACCCCTCCACTTT.